This T cell receptor beta chain was observed in a study of CXCR3-negative and CXCR3-positive naive CD8 T cells. On the study more broadly: Roughly 1.5 +/- 0.3 million TRB reads came from each library, giving about 135 million in total. Study results and limitations: The study found comparably high diversity in both naive subsets and much lower diversity in memory CD8+ cells.

A note on this clonotype: The antigen remains undetermined.

Germline CDR1 SGHKS, CDR2 YYEKEE (reference sequence). CDR3 length: 15 residues. The method, 5' RACE with UMI labels, was used to prepare the TRB cDNA libraries. TCRdb re-analyzed the 5' RACE reads; it lists each CDR3 protein once, without DNA. The listing contains 90,000 to 95,000 distinct CDR3 sequences. CD45RO-CCR7+CD27+CD95- defined naive CD8+ T cells. The sample taken for sequencing was naive CXCR3- CD8+ T cells from blood. Subset defined: CD45RO-CCR7+CD27+CD95- naive CD8+ T cells lacking CXCR3 (TNR3-). The gene calls are TRBV5-5 and TRBJ2-7; there is no DNA to check the TCRdb D call of TRBD2. This TCR was sampled from a human donor in good health. Some clones in this sample may be carry-over from other donors' samples. Here the CDR3 reads CASSLRDLSSYEQYF.